Here is one T cell receptor beta chain with its context. Its antigen is currently unknown. This entry comes from a study of beta chain features in type 1 diabetes. Whole-study findings and limits: Moderate yet significant TCRB CDR3 shortening was seen in Type 1 diabetes patients in all four CD4+ subsets.

TCRB transcripts that were expressed got sequenced, as all of the isolated RNA had been reverse transcribed. TCRdb keeps only in-frame clones here, not all; method: immunoSEQ multiplex PCR. The repertoire holds 400,000 to 550,000 clones, with about an eighth as singletons. The V and J ends lost 4 bases and 3 bases respectively, with 20 bases between them. CDR1 and CDR2 from the germline V gene are SGHRS and YFSETQ. CDR3 length: 17 amino acids. The V gene is TRBV5-1, the J gene TRBJ2-1; D might be TRBD2 (6 bases). Sequencing was performed on naive CD4+ T cells from blood. This receptor was identified in a woman aged 18-29 years in good health. The CDR3 loop reads CASSLGGDGRGYNEQFF. CDR3 coding DNA: TGCGCCAGCAGCCTCGGCGGGGACGGTAGAGGCTACAATGAGCAGTTCTTC.